This T cell receptor (beta chain) was recorded in a study of Tregs in tolerant kidney transplant recipients. The CDR3 is 11 residues long. Per germline, CDR1 SNHLY and CDR2 FYNNEI. The V end was cut by 4 bases, the J end by 8 bases, with 9 bases between. An overnight rest at 37°C with 200 IU/ml IL-2 preceded regulatory T cell sorting from thawed PBMCs. Findings and limits, study-wide: Findings come from small patient numbers and require larger validation. Biological reproducibility was not directly addressed in this study. Expanding Tregs on activated donor B cells appeared to best identify donor-specific TCRbeta clones.

Clones were sequenced by immunoSEQ multiplex PCR, and TCRdb holds only the in-frame ones, with some missing. The repertoire holds 50,000 or so clones, with about 90% as singletons. With regard to this clone: The antigen remains unidentified.

The TCR sequence derives from a human donor in good health. V and J are TRBV2 and TRBJ2-7; the D is unclear. Sequenced material: Tregs from blood. The CDR3 region is CASSVTWQQYF. The DNA for the CDR3 is TGTGCCAGCAGTGTCACGTGGCAGCAGTACTTC. The entire variable domain, with the rest obtained from reference TRBV2 and TRBJ2-7, is as follows: EPEVTQTPSHQVTQMGQEVILRCVPISNHLYFYWYRQILGQKVEFLVSFYNNEISEKSEIFDDQFSVERPDGSNFTLKIRSTKLEDSAMYFCASSVTWQQYFGPGTRLTVT.